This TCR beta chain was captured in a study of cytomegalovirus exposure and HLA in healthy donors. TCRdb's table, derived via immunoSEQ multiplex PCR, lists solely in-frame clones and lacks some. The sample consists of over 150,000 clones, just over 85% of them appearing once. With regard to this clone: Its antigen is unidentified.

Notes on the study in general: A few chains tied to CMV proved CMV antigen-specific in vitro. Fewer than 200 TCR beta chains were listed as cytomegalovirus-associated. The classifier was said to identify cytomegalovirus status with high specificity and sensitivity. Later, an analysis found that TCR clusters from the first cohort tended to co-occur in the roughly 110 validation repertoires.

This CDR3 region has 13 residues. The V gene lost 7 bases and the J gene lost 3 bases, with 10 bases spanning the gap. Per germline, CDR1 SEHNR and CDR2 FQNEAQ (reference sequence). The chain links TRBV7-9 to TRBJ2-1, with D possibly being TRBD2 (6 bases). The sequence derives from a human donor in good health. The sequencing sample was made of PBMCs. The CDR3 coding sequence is TGTGCCAGCAAAAGCGGGCTCTACAATGAGCAGTTCTTC. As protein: CASKSGLYNEQFF.